The rows below give T cell receptor beta chains drawn from one sample of a study of immune evolution from preneoplasia to lung adenocarcinoma. Assay used: immunoSEQ multiplex PCR; TCRdb lists only in-frame clones, some missing. Of 4,500 to 5,500 clones listed, about nine tenths were seen once; the top ten hold 3% to 3.5%. The sample comprised FFPE invasive lung adenocarcinoma tissue. These receptors originate from a person aged 45 to 59 with lung adenocarcinoma. The CDR3 runs from the conserved cysteine through the conserved F or W. The D gene is left open where the match is weak. Where a row states a size, it is once, few, many or the class of an expanded clone; other rows omit it.

v_gene	d_gene	abundance	j_gene	CDR3nt	CDR3aa
TRBV7-2	.	.	TRBJ2-3	TGTGCCAGCAGCTTAGGAGGGCTTGGGGCGGATACGCAGTATTTT	CASSLGGLGADTQYF
TRBV18	.	once	TRBJ2-2	TGTGCCAGCTCACGAACAGGGTTGAACACCGGGGAGCTGTTTTTT	CASSRTGLNTGELFF
TRBV29-1	TRBD2	.	TRBJ2-3	TGCAGCGTTCCCAAAGCGGGAGGCACAGATACGCAGTATTTT	CSVPKAGGTDTQYF
TRBV28	.	.	TRBJ1-3	TGTGCCAGCAGCCCTTTCGATAACTCTGGAAACACCATATATTTT	CASSPFDNSGNTIYF
TRBV28	.	.	TRBJ2-7	TGTGCCAGCAGCCGCCATGGGGGACCAAGCTCCTACGAGCAGTACTTC	CASSRHGGPSSYEQYF
TRBV5-8	.	.	TRBJ2-1	TGTGCCAGCAGCCCCCGACTGAGCGGCTCCTACAATGAGCAGTTCTTC	CASSPRLSGSYNEQFF
TRBV29-1	TRBD2	once	TRBJ2-7	TGCAGCGCCTCGGGACTAGCGGGCTACGAGCAGTACTTC	CSASGLAGYEQYF
TRBV2	TRBD2	few	TRBJ2-5	TGTGCCAGCAGTGGGGGGACTAGCGCGTGGGAGACCCAGTACTTC	CASSGGTSAWETQYF
TRBV19	TRBD1	.	TRBJ2-3	TGTGCCAGTAGTATTAGGACAGGGCTAGATACGCAGTATTTT	CASSIRTGLDTQYF
TRBV6-1	.	.	TRBJ1-1	TGTGCCAGCAGTGAATCGGGGAGGACTGAAGCTTTCTTT	CASSESGRTEAFF
TRBV7-2	.	.	TRBJ2-7	TGTGCCAGCAGCTTAGGTCTTAGTTCCTACGAGCAGTACTTC	CASSLGLSSYEQYF
TRBV4-3	.	.	TRBJ2-3	TGCGCCAGCAGCCAAGGGGTCAGCACAGATACGCAGTATTTT	CASSQGVSTDTQYF
TRBV5-1	TRBD1	.	TRBJ1-4	TGCGCCAGCAGCTCTGGACAGGCCTCCCGCAATGAAAAACTGTTTTTT	CASSSGQASRNEKLFF
TRBV6-5	.	.	TRBJ2-7	TGTGCCAGCAGCCCAAGGCGGGATGAGCAGTACTTC	CASSPRRDEQYF
TRBV5-1	.	.	TRBJ1-1	TGCGCCAGCAGCTTGCGCGGACAGATAAACACTGAAGCTTTCTTT	CASSLRGQINTEAFF
TRBV10-1	TRBD1	.	TRBJ2-3	TGCGCCAGCACACACCCGGGACAGGGCACAGATACGCAGTATTTT	CASTHPGQGTDTQYF
TRBV28	TRBD2	.	TRBJ2-7	TGTGCCAGCAGACCCATTGGACTAGCGGGAGAGTACTTC	CASRPIGLAGEYF
TRBV5-1	.	.	TRBJ1-2	TGCGCCAGCAGCTTGGTGGGACCTAATGATGGGGGCTACACCTTC	CASSLVGPNDGGYTF
TRBV28	TRBD2	.	TRBJ2-5	TGTGCCAGCAGAATCCTAGCGGGAACGGAGACCCAGTACTTC	CASRILAGTETQYF
TRBV5-1	.	.	TRBJ1-1	TGCGCCAGCAGCTTGGTTCCAGGCCTTATGAACACTGAAGCTTTCTTT	CASSLVPGLMNTEAFF
TRBV15	TRBD2	.	TRBJ2-6	TGTGCCACCGCCCGGGGGGTTGGGGCCAACGTCCTGACTTTC	CATARGVGANVLTF
TRBV28	.	.	TRBJ2-2	TGTGCCAGCAGTCTACAGGGTACCGGGGAGCTGTTTTTT	CASSLQGTGELFF
TRBV25-1	TRBD2	once	TRBJ2-7	TGTGCCAGCAGTGCCCCGGGACTAGGAGTCGAGCAGTACTTC	CASSAPGLGVEQYF
TRBV4-2	.	.	TRBJ1-1	TGTGCCAGCAGCCAAGGCTGGCCCTGGACTGAAGCTTTCTTT	CASSQGWPWTEAFF
TRBV6-5	TRBD2	.	TRBJ2-2	TGTGCCAGCAAGAGCGGGAGGGCCAAGGGCGGGGAGCTGTTTTTT	CASKSGRAKGGELFF
TRBV4-1	TRBD1	.	TRBJ1-5	TGCGCCAGCAGCCAGCCCGACAGGGGCAATCAGCCCCAGCATTTT	CASSQPDRGNQPQHF
TRBV27	TRBD2	.	TRBJ2-5	TGTGCCAGCAGTTTATCGGGACTAGCGGGACAGACCCAGTACTTC	CASSLSGLAGQTQYF
TRBV5-4	TRBD1	.	TRBJ2-3	TGTGCCAGCAGCTCACCGAACCGCGGACAGGGGCCAGATACGCAGTATTTT	CASSSPNRGQGPDTQYF
TRBV4-2	TRBD2	few	TRBJ2-1	TGTGCCAGCAGCCAAGCTTTCTCCGGGACTACTAGCCATGAGCAGTTCTTC	CASSQAFSGTTSHEQFF
TRBV19	TRBD1	.	TRBJ2-7	TGTGCCAGTCAGAGACAGGGGGCGTACGAGCAGTACTTC	CASQRQGAYEQYF
TRBV5-8	TRBD1	.	TRBJ1-1	TGTGCCAGCAGCGGGGGACAGGTAAACACTGAAGCTTTCTTT	CASSGGQVNTEAFF
TRBV5-3	TRBD2	.	TRBJ2-7	TGTGCCAGAAGCTTATCCGGACTAGCGGGAGCTAGGGGCTCCTACGAGCAGTACTTC	CARSLSGLAGARGSYEQYF
TRBV28	.	.	TRBJ2-5	TGTGCCAGCAGCCCAGGGGCAGGTGGGTTTAAAGAGACCCAGTACTTC	CASSPGAGGFKETQYF
TRBV7-9	.	.	TRBJ2-1	TGTGCCGTAGCCTCCGGGGTAATTGAGCAGTTCTTC	CAVASGVIEQFF
TRBV7-6	.	.	TRBJ2-7	TGTGCCAGCAGCTTGGGGATTGCCTACGAGCAGTACTTC	CASSLGIAYEQYF
TRBV11-2	TRBD2	.	TRBJ2-3	TGTGCCAGCAGCTTAGTGGGGGGGAGGGCCGTAGATACGCAGTATTTT	CASSLVGGRAVDTQYF
TRBV28	.	once	TRBJ2-5	TGTGCCAGCAGTCCCTCGGGACGGAAAAAGGGGGAGACCCAGTACTTC	CASSPSGRKKGETQYF
TRBV7-7	.	.	TRBJ2-1	TGTGCTAGCAGCTCGGGGGAACACTACAATGAGCAGTTCTTC	CASSSGEHYNEQFF
TRBV7-6	.	.	TRBJ2-1	TGTGCCAGCAGCTTAGGTGGGGGTAGCGACCCCTACAATGAGCAGTTCTTC	CASSLGGGSDPYNEQFF
TRBV28	.	once	TRBJ1-2	TGTGCCAGCAGCCGCGACATAGCCTATGGCTACACCTTC	CASSRDIAYGYTF
TRBV27	TRBD2	.	TRBJ2-7	TGTGCCAGCAGTTTTCTCACTAGCGGGAGGGCCTTGGAGCAGTACTTC	CASSFLTSGRALEQYF
TRBV20-1	.	.	TRBJ2-5	TGCAGTGCTAAGGAGACCCAGTACTTC	CSAKETQYF
TRBV30	TRBD2	.	TRBJ2-7	TGTGCCTGGAGAAAACTAGCGGATTCCTACGAGCAGTACTTC	CAWRKLADSYEQYF
TRBV2	.	few	TRBJ1-1	TGTGCCAGCAGCCTACAGGGCCTTAACACTGAAGCTTTCTTT	CASSLQGLNTEAFF
TRBV4-3	.	.	TRBJ2-1	TGCGCCAGCAGCCAGGAAGGGGCGAAAGCAAATGAGCAGTTCTTC	CASSQEGAKANEQFF
TRBV28	TRBD1	.	TRBJ2-5	TGTGCCAGCAGTCCAATGGACAGGGTGGGACAAGAGACCCAGTACTTC	CASSPMDRVGQETQYF